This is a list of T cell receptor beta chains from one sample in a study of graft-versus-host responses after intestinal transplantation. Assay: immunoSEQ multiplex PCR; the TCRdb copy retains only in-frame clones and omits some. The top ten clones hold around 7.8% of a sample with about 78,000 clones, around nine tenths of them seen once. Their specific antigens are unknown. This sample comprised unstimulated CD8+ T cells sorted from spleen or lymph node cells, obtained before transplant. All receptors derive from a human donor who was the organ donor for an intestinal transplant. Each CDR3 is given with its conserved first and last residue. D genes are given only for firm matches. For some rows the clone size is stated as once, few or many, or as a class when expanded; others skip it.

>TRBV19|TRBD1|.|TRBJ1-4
CASSATGVGNEKLFF
TGTGCCAGTAGTGCCACAGGGGTAGGTAATGAAAAACTGTTTTTT
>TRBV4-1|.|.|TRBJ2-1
CASSQDRFRSSYNEQFF
TGCGCCAGCAGCCAAGATCGCTTCAGGAGCTCCTACAATGAGCAGTTCTTC
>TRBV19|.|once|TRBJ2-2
CASIRDTGELFF
TGTGCCAGTATCAGGGACACCGGGGAGCTGTTTTTT
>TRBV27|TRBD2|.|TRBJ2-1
CASSPGTSGTPRGEQFF
TGTGCCAGCAGTCCCGGGACTAGCGGGACCCCGCGGGGTGAGCAGTTCTTC
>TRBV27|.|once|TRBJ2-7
CASSPGEAYEQYF
TGTGCCAGCAGCCCCGGGGAGGCCTACGAGCAGTACTTC
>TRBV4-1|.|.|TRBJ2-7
CASSQEAIGSYEQYF
TGCGCCAGCAGCCAAGAAGCGATAGGGTCCTACGAGCAGTACTTC
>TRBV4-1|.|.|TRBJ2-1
CASSQVYPNNEQFF
TGCGCCAGCAGCCAAGTATACCCGAACAATGAGCAGTTCTTC
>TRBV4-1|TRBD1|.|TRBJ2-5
CASQRTGSGQETQYF
TGCGCCAGCCAGCGGACAGGGTCGGGGCAAGAGACCCAGTACTTC
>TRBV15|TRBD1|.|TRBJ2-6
CATSRVHDRGYSGANVLTF
TGTGCCACCAGCAGAGTTCATGACAGGGGGTACTCTGGGGCCAACGTCCTGACTTTC
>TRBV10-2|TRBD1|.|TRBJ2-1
CASSRQGTYNEQFF
TGCGCCAGCAGCCGACAGGGGACCTACAATGAGCAGTTCTTC
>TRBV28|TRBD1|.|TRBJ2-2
CASTEAGTGAVTGELFF
TGTGCCAGCACTGAAGCCGGGACAGGGGCGGTAACCGGGGAGCTGTTTTTT
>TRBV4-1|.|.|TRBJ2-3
CASSPALGPEYF
TGCGCCAGCAGCCCCGCACTGGGCCCCGAGTATTTT
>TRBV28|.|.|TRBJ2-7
CASSLSGTYEQYF
TGTGCCAGCAGTTTATCGGGAACGTACGAGCAGTACTTC
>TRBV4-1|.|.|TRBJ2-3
CASSQFPHTDTQYF
TGCGCCAGCAGCCAATTCCCCCACACAGATACGCAGTATTTT
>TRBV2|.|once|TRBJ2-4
CASSRDLAKNIQYF
TGTGCCAGCAGTCGGGACTTGGCCAAAAACATTCAGTACTTC
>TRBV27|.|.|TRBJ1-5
CASSLGGWDQPQHF
TGTGCCAGCAGTTTAGGAGGGTGGGATCAGCCCCAGCATTTT
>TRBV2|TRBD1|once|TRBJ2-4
CASSGDRGWDIQYF
TGTGCCAGCAGTGGGGACAGGGGTTGGGACATTCAGTACTTC
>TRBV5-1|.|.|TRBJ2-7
CASSLIAGSDEQYF
TGCGCCAGCAGCTTGATTGCAGGGTCAGACGAGCAGTACTTC
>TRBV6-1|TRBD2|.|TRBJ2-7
CASSLGGEGPYEQYF
TGTGCCAGCAGTCTTGGGGGGGAGGGTCCCTACGAGCAGTACTTC
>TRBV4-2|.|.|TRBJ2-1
CASSQDPLENEQFF
TGTGCCAGCAGCCAAGACCCTTTAGAGAATGAGCAGTTCTTC
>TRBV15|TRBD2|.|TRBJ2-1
CATSRDRGGPYNEQFF
TGTGCCACCAGCAGAGATCGGGGGGGTCCTTACAATGAGCAGTTCTTC
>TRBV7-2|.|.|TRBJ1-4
CASSLHQVDEKLFF
TGTGCCAGCAGCCTCCACCAAGTAGATGAAAAGCTGTTTTTT
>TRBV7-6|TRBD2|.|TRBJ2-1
CASSLRAGGIYNEQFF
TGTGCCAGCAGCTTAAGAGCGGGGGGGATTTACAATGAGCAGTTCTTC
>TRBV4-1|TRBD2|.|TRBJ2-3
CASSRDSGGGDTQYF
TGCGCCAGCAGCCGAGATAGCGGGGGAGGTGATACGCAGTATTTT
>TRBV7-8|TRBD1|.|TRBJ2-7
CASADRGLYEQYF
TGTGCCAGCGCTGACAGGGGGCTCTACGAGCAGTACTTC
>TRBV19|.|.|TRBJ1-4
CATGFNRATNEKLFF
TGTGCCACGGGGTTCAACCGGGCAACTAATGAAAAACTGTTTTTT
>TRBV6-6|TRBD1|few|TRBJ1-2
CASSYSPDRGGGYTF
TGTGCCAGCAGTTACTCACCGGACAGGGGAGGTGGCTACACCTTC
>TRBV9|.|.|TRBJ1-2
CASSVDEGVGYTF
TGTGCCAGCAGCGTAGACGAGGGGGTTGGCTACACCTTC
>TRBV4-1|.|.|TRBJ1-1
CASSQGPGQNTEAFF
TGCGCCAGCAGCCAGGGCCCCGGTCAGAACACTGAAGCTTTCTTT
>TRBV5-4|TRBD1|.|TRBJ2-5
CATQGAGETQYF
TGTGCCACGCAGGGGGCCGGGGAGACCCAGTACTTC
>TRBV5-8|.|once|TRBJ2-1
CASSFLWGFDEQFF
TGTGCCAGCAGCTTCCTATGGGGCTTCGATGAGCAGTTCTTC
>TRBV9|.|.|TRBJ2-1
CASSVDRFYSNEQFF
TGTGCCAGCAGCGTAGACAGGTTCTATAGCAATGAGCAGTTCTTC
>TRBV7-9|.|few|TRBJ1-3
CASSLVQHLPSGNTIYF
TGTGCCAGCAGCTTAGTACAGCATTTACCCTCTGGAAACACCATATATTTT
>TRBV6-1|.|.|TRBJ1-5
CASRMGGNQPQHF
TGTGCCAGCAGAATGGGGGGCAATCAGCCCCAGCATTTT
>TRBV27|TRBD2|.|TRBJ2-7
CASSFTGTSAEQYF
TGTGCCAGCAGTTTTACCGGGACTAGCGCCGAGCAGTACTTC
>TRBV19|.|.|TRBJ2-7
CASGPAGEQYF
TGTGCCAGTGGCCCGGCCGGCGAGCAGTACTTC
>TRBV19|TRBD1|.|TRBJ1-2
CASSHGQGNYGYTF
TGTGCCAGTAGTCACGGACAGGGGAACTATGGCTACACCTTC
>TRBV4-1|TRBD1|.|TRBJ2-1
CASSQGGLGNEQFF
TGTGCCAGCAGCCAAGGGGGCCTGGGCAATGAGCAGTTCTTC
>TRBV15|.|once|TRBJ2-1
CATSGGLYNEQFF
TGTGCCACCAGCGGGGGGCTATACAATGAGCAGTTCTTC
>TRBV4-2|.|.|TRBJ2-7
CASSQPGDEQYF
TGTGCCAGCAGCCAACCGGGGGACGAGCAGTACTTC
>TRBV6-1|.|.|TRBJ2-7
CASSDLYMLSYEQYF
TGTGCCAGCAGTGACCTCTACATGCTCTCCTACGAGCAGTACTTC
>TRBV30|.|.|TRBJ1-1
CAWSVVDGLNTEAFF
TGTGCCTGGAGTGTCGTCGATGGATTGAACACTGAAGCTTTCTTT
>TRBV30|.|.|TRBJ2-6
CAWSWGSGANVLTF
TGTGCCTGGAGTTGGGGGTCTGGGGCCAACGTCCTGACTTTC
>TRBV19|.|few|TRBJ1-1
CASSRDTGTNTEAFF
TGTGCCAGTAGTCGGGACACCGGGACGAACACTGAAGCTTTCTTT
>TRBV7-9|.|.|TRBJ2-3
CASTPPRGADTDTQYF
TGTGCCAGCACCCCCCCTAGGGGCGCCGACACAGATACGCAGTATTTT
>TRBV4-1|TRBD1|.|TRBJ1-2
CASSQADRGRDYGYTF
TGCGCCAGCAGCCAAGCGGACAGGGGGCGCGACTATGGCTACACCTTC
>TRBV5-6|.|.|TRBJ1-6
CASFPKNSGSPLHF
TGTGCCAGCTTTCCTAAGAATAGCGGATCACCCCTCCACTTT
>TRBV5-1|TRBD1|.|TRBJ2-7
CASSDWTGTYEQYF
TGCGCCAGCAGCGACTGGACAGGGACCTACGAGCAGTACTTC
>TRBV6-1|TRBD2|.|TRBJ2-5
CASSWEGFWETQYF
TGTGCCAGCAGTTGGGAGGGGTTTTGGGAGACCCAGTACTTC
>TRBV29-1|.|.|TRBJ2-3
CSVTATDTQYF
TGCAGCGTTACTGCCACAGATACGCAGTATTTT
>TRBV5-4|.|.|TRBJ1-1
CASSLVPGVDTEAFF
TGTGCCAGCAGCTTGGTACCGGGGGTGGACACTGAAGCTTTCTTT
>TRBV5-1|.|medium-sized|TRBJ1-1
CASRGTEAFF
TGCGCCAGCCGTGGCACTGAAGCTTTCTTT
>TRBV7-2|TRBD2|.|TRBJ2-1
CASSPTTSGVYNEQFF
TGTGCCAGCAGCCCGACGACTAGCGGGGTCTACAATGAGCAGTTCTTC
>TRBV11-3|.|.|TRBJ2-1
CASKSRADNEQFF
TGTGCCAGCAAATCCAGGGCGGACAATGAGCAGTTCTTC
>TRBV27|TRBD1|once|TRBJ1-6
CASSLGQVAPLHF
TGTGCCAGCAGTTTGGGACAGGTCGCACCCCTCCACTTT
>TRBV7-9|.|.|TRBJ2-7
CASSQSGVLVEQYF
TGTGCCAGCAGCCAATCCGGGGTCCTCGTCGAGCAGTACTTC